The source of this T cell receptor (beta chain) is a study of cytomegalovirus exposure and HLA in healthy donors. Of note for this clone: Its specificity is not known.

General study findings and limits: In a later analysis, TCR beta V- and J-gene trimming showed a link to a missense DCLRE1C variant. The study dropped some indistinguishable V segments, TRBV6-2 and TRBV6-3 among them.

In the PCR, 60 Vbeta and 13 Jbeta primers were used. This table comes from immunoSEQ multiplex PCR, and its TCRdb copy is limited to in-frame clones, with some not included. This sample has some 110,000 clones, with roughly four fifths found just once. Germline V lookup: CDR1 LGHNA, CDR2 YNFKEQ. V was shortened by 0 bases and J by 4 bases, with 10 bases between the two germline ends. The CDR3 consists of 14 residues. The sequence was obtained from a woman aged 50 to 60 in good health and CMV-seropositive. V is TRBV4-2 and J is TRBJ2-7, with D hard to call. Material: PBMCs. The CDR3 sequence: CASSQERRAYEQYF. In DNA form, the CDR3 reads TGTGCCAGCAGCCAAGAGCGAAGAGCTTACGAGCAGTACTTC.